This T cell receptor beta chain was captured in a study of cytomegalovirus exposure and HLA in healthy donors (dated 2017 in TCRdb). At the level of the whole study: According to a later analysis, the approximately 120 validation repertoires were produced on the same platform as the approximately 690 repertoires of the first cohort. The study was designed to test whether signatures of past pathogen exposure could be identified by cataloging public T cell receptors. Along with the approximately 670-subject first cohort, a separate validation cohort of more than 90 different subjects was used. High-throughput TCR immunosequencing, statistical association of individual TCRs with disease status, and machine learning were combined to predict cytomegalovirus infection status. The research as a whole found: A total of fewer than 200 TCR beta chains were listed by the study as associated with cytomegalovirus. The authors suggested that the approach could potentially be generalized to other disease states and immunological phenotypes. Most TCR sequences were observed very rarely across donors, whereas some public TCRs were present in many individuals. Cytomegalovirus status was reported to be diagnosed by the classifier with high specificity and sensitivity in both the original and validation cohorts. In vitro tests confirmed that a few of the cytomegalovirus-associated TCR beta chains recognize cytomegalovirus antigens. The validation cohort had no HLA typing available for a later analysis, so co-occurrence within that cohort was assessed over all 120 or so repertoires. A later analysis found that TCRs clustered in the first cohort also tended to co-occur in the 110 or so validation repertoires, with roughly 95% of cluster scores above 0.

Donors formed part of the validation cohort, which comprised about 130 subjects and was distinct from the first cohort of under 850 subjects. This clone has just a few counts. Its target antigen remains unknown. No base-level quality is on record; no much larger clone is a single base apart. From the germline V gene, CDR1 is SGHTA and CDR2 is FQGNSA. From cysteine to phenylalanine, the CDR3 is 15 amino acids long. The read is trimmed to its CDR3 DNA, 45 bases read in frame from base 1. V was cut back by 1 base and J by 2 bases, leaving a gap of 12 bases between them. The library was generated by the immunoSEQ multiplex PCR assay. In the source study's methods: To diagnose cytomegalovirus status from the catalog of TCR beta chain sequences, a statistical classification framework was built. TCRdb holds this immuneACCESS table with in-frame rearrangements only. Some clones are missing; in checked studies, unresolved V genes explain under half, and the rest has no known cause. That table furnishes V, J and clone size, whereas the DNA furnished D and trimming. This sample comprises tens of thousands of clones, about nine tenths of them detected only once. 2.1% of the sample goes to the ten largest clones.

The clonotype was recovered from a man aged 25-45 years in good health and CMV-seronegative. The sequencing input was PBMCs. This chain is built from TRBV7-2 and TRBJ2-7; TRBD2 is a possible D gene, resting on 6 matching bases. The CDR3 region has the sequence CASSLELGGTYEQYF. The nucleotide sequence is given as TGTGCCAGCAGCTTAGAGCTTGGCGGGACCTACGAGCAGTACTTC.